The clone carrying this T cell receptor beta chain was seen a single time. The antigen is undetermined. The source of the sample is a study of STAT5B mutations in CD4+ large granular lymphocyte leukemia. Study-wide results and limits: Compared with healthy controls (2/35), patient top clones favored TRBV06 (8/27). Approximately 25% of private leukemic clonotypes occurred rarely in other patients' non-leukemic repertoires. Data were not HLA-matched across samples. Without putative leukemic clones, patient CD4-sorted repertoires remained more clonal than healthy CD4+ repertoires.

Here immunoSEQ multiplex PCR was the method, and the copy in TCRdb shows in-frame clones only, minus some. The sample consists of tens of thousands of clones, 74% of them appearing once. The CDR3 is 16 residues long. V gave up 4 bases and J gave up 1 base, with 13 bases separating them. Germline assignment: CDR1 LNHDA and CDR2 SQIVND (reference sequence). The chain combines TRBV19 with TRBJ2-2, with a possible D match to TRBD2 (6 bases). The material sequenced was CD4+ T cells from blood buffy coats. This TCR was sampled from a human donor in good health. The CDR3 loop reads CASSKGGDWNTGELFF. CDR3 nucleotide sequence: TGTGCCAGTAGTAAGGGCGGGGACTGGAACACCGGGGAGCTGTTTTTT.